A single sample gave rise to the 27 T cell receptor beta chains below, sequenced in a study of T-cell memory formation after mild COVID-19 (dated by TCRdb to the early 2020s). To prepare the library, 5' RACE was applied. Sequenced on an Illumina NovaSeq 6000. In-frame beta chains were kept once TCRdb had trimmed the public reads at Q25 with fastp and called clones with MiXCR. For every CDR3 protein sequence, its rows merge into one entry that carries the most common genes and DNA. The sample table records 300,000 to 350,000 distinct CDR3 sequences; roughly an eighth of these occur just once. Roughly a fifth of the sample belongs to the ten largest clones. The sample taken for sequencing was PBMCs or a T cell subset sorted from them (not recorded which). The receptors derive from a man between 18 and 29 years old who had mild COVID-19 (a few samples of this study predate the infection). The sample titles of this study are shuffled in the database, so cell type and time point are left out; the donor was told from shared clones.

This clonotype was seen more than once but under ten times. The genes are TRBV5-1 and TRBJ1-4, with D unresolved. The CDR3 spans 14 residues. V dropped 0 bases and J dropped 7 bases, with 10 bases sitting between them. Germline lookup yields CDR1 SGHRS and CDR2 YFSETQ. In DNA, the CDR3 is TGCGCCAGCAGCTTGGGGGGTCAGAGTGAAAAACTGTTTTTT. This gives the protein CASSLGGQSEKLFF. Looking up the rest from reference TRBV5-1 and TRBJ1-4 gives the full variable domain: KAGVTQTPRYLIKTRGQQVTLSCSPISGHRSVSWYQQTPGQGLQFLFEYFSETQRNKGNFPGRFSGRQFSNSRSEMNVSTLELGDSALYLCASSLGGQSEKLFFGSGTQLSVL.

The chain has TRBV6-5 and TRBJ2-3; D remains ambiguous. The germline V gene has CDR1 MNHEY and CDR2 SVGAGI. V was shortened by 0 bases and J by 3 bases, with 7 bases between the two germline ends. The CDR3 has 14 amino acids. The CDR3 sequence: CASSYSRQTDTQYF. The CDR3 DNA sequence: TGTGCCAGCAGTTACTCGAGGCAGACAGATACGCAGTATTTT.

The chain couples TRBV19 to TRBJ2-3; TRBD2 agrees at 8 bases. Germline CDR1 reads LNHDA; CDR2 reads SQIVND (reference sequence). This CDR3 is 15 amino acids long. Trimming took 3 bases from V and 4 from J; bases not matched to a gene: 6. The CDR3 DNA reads TGTGCCAGTAGTATTTTGGGACTAGGCGCAGATACGCAGTATTTT. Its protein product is CASSILGLGADTQYF. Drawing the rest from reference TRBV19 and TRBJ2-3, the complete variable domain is DGGITQSPKYLFRKEGQNVTLSCEQNLNHDAMYWYRQDPGQGLRLIYYSQIVNDFQKGDIAEGYSVSREKKESFPLTVTSAQKNPTAFYLCASSILGLGADTQYFGPGTRLTVL.

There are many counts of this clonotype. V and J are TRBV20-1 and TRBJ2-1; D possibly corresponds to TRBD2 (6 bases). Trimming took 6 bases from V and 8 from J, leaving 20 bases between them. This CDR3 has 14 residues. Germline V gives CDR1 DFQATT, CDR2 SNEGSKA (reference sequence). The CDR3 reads CSARRDFKAHEQFF. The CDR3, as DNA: TGCAGTGCCCGCCGGGACTTCAAGGCCCATGAGCAGTTCTTC.

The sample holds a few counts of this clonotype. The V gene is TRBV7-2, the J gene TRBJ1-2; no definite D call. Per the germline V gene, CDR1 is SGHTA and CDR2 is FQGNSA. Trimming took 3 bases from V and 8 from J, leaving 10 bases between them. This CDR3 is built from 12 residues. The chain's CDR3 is CASSFSGFGYTF. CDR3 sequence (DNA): TGTGCCAGCAGCTTTAGCGGTTTCGGCTACACCTTC.

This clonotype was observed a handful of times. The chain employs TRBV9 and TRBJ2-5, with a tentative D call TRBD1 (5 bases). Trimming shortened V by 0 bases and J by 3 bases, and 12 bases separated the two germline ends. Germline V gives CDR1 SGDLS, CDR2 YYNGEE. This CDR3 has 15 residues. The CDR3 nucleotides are TGTGCCAGCAGCGTAGCTGCGAACAGGAAAGAGACCCAGTACTTC. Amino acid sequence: CASSVAANRKETQYF.

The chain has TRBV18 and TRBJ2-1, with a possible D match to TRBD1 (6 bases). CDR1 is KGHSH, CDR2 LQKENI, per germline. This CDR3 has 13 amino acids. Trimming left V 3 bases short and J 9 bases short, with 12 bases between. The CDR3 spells CASSPDRRFEQFF. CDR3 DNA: TGTGCCAGCTCACCGGACAGACGTTTTGAGCAGTTCTTC.

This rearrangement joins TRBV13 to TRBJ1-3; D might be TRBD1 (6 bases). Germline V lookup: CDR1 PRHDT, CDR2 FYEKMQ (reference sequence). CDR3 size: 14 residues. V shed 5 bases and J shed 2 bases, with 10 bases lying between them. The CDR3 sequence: CASSVRGTGNTIYF. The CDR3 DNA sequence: TGTGCCAGCAGCGTCAGGGGAACTGGAAACACCATATATTTT. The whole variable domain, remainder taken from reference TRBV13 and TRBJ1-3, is AAGVIQSPRHLIKEKRETATLKCYPIPRHDTVYWYQQGPGQDPQFLISFYEKMQSDKGSIPDRFSAQQFSDYHSELNMSSLELGDSALYFCASSVRGTGNTIYFGEGSWLTVV.

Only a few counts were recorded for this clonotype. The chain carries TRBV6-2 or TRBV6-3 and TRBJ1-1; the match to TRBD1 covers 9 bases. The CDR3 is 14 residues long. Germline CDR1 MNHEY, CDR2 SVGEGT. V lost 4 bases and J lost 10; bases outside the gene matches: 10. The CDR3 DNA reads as TGTGCCAGCAGTTTTCACCCACAGGGGGCCGCAGCTTTCTTT. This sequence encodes CASSFHPQGAAAFF.

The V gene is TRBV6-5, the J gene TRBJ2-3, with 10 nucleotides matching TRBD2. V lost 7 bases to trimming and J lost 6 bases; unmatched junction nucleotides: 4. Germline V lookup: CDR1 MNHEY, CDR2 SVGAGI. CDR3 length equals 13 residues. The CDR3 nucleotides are TGTGCCAGCAATGGACTAGCGGAGGATACGCAGTATTTT. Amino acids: CASNGLAEDTQYF.

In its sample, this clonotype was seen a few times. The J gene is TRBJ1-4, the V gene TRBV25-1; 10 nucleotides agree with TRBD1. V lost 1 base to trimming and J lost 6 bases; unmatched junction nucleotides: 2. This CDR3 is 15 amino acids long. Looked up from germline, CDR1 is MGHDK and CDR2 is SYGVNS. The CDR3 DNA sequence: TGTGCCAGCAGTGAATGGGGGACAGGGGATGAAAAACTGTTTTTT. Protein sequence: CASSEWGTGDEKLFF.

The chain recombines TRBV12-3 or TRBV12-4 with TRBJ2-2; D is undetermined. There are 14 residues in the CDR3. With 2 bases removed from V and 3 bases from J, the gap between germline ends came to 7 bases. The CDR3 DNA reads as TGTGCCAGCAGTTTACTGGCCTACACCGGGGAGCTGTTTTTT. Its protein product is CASSLLAYTGELFF.

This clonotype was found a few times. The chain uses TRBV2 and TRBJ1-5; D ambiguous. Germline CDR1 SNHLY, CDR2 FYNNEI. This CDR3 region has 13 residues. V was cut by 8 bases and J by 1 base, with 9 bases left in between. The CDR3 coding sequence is TGTGCCAGCCAAAGCTGGAGCAATCAGCCCCAGCATTTT. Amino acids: CASQSWSNQPQHF.

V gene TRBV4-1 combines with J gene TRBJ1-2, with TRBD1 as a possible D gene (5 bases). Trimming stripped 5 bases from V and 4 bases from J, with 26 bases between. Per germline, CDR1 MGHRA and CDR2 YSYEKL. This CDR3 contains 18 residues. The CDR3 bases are TGCGCCAGCAGCGAAAAGCCGGGACGCGGGAATCAAATCTATGGCTACACCTTC. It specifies CASSEKPGRGNQIYGYTF.

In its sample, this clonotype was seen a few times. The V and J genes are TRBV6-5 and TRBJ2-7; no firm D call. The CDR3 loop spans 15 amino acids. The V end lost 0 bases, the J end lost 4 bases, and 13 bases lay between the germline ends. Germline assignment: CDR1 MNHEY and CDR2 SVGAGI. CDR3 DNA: TGTGCCAGCAGTTACTCTGGCGGAGCGCAATACGAGCAGTACTTC. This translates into CASSYSGGAQYEQYF.

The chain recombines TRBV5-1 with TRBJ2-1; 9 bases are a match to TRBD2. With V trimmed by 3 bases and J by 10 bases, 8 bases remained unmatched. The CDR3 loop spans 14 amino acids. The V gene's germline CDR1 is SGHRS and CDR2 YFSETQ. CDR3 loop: CASSYLAGRSEQFF. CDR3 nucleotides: TGCGCCAGCAGCTATCTAGCGGGGCGATCGGAGCAGTTCTTC.

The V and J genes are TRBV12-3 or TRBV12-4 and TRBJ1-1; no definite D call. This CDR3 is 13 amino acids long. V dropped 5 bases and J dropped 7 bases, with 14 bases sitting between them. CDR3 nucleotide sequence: TGTGCCAGCAGTCTGCAGCCGGGGATTGAAGCTTTCTTT. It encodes CASSLQPGIEAFF.

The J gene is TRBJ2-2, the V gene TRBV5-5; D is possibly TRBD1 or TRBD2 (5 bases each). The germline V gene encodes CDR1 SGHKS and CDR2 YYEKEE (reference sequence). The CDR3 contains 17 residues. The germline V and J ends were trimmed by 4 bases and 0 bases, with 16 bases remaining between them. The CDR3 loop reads CASSPRPGTANTGELFF. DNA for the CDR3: TGTGCCAGCAGCCCCCGCCCCGGGACGGCGAACACCGGGGAGCTGTTTTTT.

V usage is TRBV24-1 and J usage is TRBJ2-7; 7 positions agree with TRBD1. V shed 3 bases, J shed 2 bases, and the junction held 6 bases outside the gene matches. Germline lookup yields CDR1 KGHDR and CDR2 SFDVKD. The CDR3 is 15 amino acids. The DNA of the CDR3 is TGTGCCACCAGTGATCCCGGGACAGACCCCTACGAGCAGTACTTC. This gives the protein CATSDPGTDPYEQYF.

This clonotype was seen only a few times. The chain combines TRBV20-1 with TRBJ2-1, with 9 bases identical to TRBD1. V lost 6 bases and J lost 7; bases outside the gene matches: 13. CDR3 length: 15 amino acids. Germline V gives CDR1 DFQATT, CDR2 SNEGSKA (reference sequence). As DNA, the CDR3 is TGCAGTGCGCGCGGCCCGGGACAGGGAGTGAATGAGCAGTTCTTC. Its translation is CSARGPGQGVNEQFF.

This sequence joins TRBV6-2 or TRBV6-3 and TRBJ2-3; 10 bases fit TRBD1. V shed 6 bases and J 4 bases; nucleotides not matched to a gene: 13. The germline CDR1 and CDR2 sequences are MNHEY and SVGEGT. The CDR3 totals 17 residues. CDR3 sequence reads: CASSPWGDRGFPDTQYF. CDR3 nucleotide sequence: TGTGCCAGCAGCCCCTGGGGGGACAGGGGCTTCCCAGATACGCAGTATTTT.

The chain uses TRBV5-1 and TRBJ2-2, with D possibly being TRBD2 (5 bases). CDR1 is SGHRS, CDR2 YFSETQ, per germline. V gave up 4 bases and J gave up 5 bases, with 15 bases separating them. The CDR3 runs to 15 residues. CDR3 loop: CASSPGNTGTGELFF. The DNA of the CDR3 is TGCGCCAGCAGCCCCGGGAACACTGGGACCGGGGAGCTGTTTTTT.

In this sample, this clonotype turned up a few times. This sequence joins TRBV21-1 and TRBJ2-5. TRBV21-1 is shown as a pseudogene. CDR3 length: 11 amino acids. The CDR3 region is CASKSKETQYF. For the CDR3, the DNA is TGTGCCAGCAAGTCAAAAGAGACCCAGTACTTC.

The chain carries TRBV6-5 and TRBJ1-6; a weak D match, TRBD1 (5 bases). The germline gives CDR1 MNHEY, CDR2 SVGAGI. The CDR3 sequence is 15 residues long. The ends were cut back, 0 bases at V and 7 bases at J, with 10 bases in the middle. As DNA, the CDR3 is TGTGCCAGCAGTTACTCGACGGCAGGGAATTCACCCCTCCACTTT. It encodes CASSYSTAGNSPLHF.

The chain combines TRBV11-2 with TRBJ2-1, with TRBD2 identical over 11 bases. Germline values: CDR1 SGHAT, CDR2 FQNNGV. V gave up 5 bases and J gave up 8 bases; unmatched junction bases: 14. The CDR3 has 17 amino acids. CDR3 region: CASSRHGGTSGQYEQFF. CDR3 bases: TGTGCCAGCAGCCGTCACGGCGGGACTAGCGGTCAGTATGAGCAGTTCTTC. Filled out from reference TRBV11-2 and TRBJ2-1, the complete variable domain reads EAGVAQSPRYKIIEKRQSVAFWCNPISGHATLYWYQQILGQGPKLLIQFQNNGVVDDSQLPKDRFSAERLKGVDSTLKIQPAKLEDSAVYLCASSRHGGTSGQYEQFFGPGTRLTVL.

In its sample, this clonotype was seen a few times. CDR3 DNA: TGTGCCACCACAGGACTAGCGGGGCGAAACATTCAGTACTTC. This translates into CATTGLAGRNIQYF. The J gene is TRBJ2-4, the V gene TRBV2; the match to TRBD2 covers 12 bases. V lost 10 bases and J lost 6; bases outside the gene matches: 7. This CDR3 contains 14 residues. CDR1 SNHLY and CDR2 FYNNEI come from the germline V gene.

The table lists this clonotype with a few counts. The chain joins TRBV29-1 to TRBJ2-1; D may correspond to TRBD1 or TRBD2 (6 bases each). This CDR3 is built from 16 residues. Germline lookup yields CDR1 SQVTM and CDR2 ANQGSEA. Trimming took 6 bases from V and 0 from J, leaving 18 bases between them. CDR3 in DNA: TGCAGCGTGCCCCTCGGGGGCAGCTCCTCCTACAATGAGCAGTTCTTC. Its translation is CSVPLGGSSSYNEQFF.